These 32 T cell receptor beta chains were all obtained from the same sample, sequenced in a study of PD-1 blockade in classical Hodgkin lymphoma. Assay used: immunoSEQ multiplex PCR; TCRdb lists only in-frame clones, some missing. The data show about 100,000 clones, 85% to 90% seen once. Each patient's relapse followed autologous stem cell transplantation, and brentuximab vedotin exposure varied. The starting material was peripheral blood mononuclear cells (PBMCs), obtained before the second cycle of nivolumab. These receptor sequences come from a human donor with classical Hodgkin lymphoma.

The chain employs TRBV5-6 and TRBJ2-7; a possible D gene is TRBD1 (5 bases). This CDR3 has 14 residues. CDR1 SGHDT and CDR2 YYEEEE come from the germline V gene. V lost 0 bases and J 9 bases, leaving 16 bases between the germline ends. In nucleotides, the CDR3 is TGTGCCAGCAGCTTGGCTGGGGCGGAATATTCGCAGTACTTC. Its translation: CASSLAGAEYSQYF.

This rearrangement joins TRBV4-2 to TRBJ2-2; 7 nucleotides line up with TRBD1. The CDR3 contains 16 residues. Germline CDR1 LGHNA, CDR2 YNFKEQ. V trimming: 5 bases; J trimming: 5 bases; junction bases outside the gene matches: 11. CDR3 nucleotides: TGTGCCAGCAGCGCGACAGGGAGTTGGGGAACCGGGGAGCTGTTTTTT. Translated: CASSATGSWGTGELFF.

CDR3 amino acids: CASSPRGAGYNEQFF. The CDR3 DNA sequence: TGTGCCAGCAGCCCACGGGGGGCCGGCTACAATGAGCAGTTCTTC. The gene calls are TRBV11-3 and TRBJ2-1, with a tentative D call TRBD2 (7 bases). The CDR3 length is 15 residues. Germline CDR1 SGHNT, CDR2 YENEEA. V was shortened by 5 bases and J by 3 bases, with 14 bases between the two germline ends.

V and J are TRBV2 and TRBJ1-4, with D tentatively TRBD1 (5 bases). This CDR3 region has 14 residues. Germline CDR1 and CDR2: SNHLY and FYNNEI. Trimming stripped 5 bases from V and 5 bases from J, with 12 bases between. The CDR3 protein is CASSIDGGNEKLFF. DNA for the CDR3: TGTGCCAGCAGTATTGACGGGGGGAATGAAAAACTGTTTTTT. The whole variable domain, remainder taken from reference TRBV2 and TRBJ1-4, is EPEVTQTPSHQVTQMGQEVILRCVPISNHLYFYWYRQILGQKVEFLVSFYNNEISEKSEIFDDQFSVERPDGSNFTLKIRSTKLEDSAMYFCASSIDGGNEKLFFGSGTQLSVL.

The V call is TRBV6-6, the J call TRBJ2-1; TRBD1 matches 7 bases. The J segment lost 4 bases and the V segment lost 2 bases, leaving 2 bases of the junction unmatched. The germline gives CDR1 MNHNY, CDR2 SVGAGI (reference sequence). CDR3 length: 14 amino acids. CDR3: CASSYGRGYNEQFF. The CDR3 DNA follows: TGTGCCAGCAGTTACGGCAGGGGGTACAATGAGCAGTTCTTC.

The chain uses TRBV19 and TRBJ1-1; D gene uncertain. V lost 11 bases, J lost 8 bases, and 18 bases lay in between. This CDR3 has 12 amino acids. Germline CDR1 and CDR2: LNHDA and SQIVND (reference sequence). The CDR3 bases are TGTGCCCTAAAAGAAGGGAAAGGAGAAGCTTTCTTT. It is translated as CALKEGKGEAFF. The whole variable domain, filled in from reference TRBV19 and TRBJ1-1, reads DGGITQSPKYLFRKEGQNVTLSCEQNLNHDAMYWYRQDPGQGLRLIYYSQIVNDFQKGDIAEGYSVSREKKESFPLTVTSAQKNPTAFYLCALKEGKGEAFFGQGTRLTVV.

The chain is built from TRBV7-2 and TRBJ2-3; D remains ambiguous. V was trimmed by 1 base and J by 3 bases, leaving 11 bases between them. Germline CDR1 reads SGHTA; CDR2 reads FQGNSA. The CDR3 totals 15 residues. In DNA, the CDR3 is TGTGCCAGCAGCTTAGGACCCGCCGGAACAGATACGCAGTATTTT. Translation gives CASSLGPAGTDTQYF.

The V call is TRBV5-1, the J call TRBJ2-2, with 8 bases fitting TRBD2. Germline V CDR1 and CDR2: SGHRS, YFSETQ. This CDR3 has 17 amino acids. V lost 3 bases to trimming and J lost 1 base; unmatched junction nucleotides: 8. In DNA form, the CDR3 reads TGCGCCAGCAGCTCCACGAGACTAGCGAAGAACACCGGGGAGCTGTTTTTT. Its protein is CASSSTRLAKNTGELFF.

This rearrangement joins TRBV9 to TRBJ2-1, with TRBD2 as a possible D gene (5 bases). The germline CDR1 and CDR2 sequences are SGDLS and YYNGEE. Trimming left V 0 bases short and J 1 base short, with 14 bases between. There are 17 residues in the CDR3. The CDR3 spells CASSVASPIWSYNEQFF. The CDR3 DNA sequence: TGTGCCAGCAGCGTAGCTAGCCCTATTTGGTCCTACAATGAGCAGTTCTTC.

This clone was observed once. The chain links TRBV10-2 to TRBJ2-3; possibly TRBD1 or TRBD2 for D (5 bases each). This CDR3 region has 16 residues. Deletions cut 10 bases from V and 6 bases from J, with 26 bases between. The germline CDR1 and CDR2 sequences are WSHSY and SAAADI. The DNA for the CDR3 is TGCGCCACCCAACAATTCCGGGACGGGCACAAGGATACGCAGTATTTT. Translation gives CATQQFRDGHKDTQYF.

The gene calls are TRBV4-3 and TRBJ1-4; TRBD1 agrees at 9 bases. From germline, CDR1 is LGHNA and CDR2 YSLEER. CDR3 length: 15 residues. The V and J ends lost 5 bases and 6 bases, in that order; junction bases with no gene match: 7. The CDR3 region has the DNA TGCGCCAGCAGCACCCAGACAGGGGGTGATGAAAAACTGTTTTTT. This encodes CASSTQTGGDEKLFF.

This sequence joins TRBV14 and TRBJ1-6; D is unresolved. CDR1 and CDR2 (germline): SGHDN, FVKESK. V shed 1 base and J shed 3 bases, with 7 bases lying between them. The CDR3 loop spans 15 amino acids. The CDR3 reads CASSQATNYNSPLHF. The CDR3 nucleotides are TGTGCCAGCAGCCAAGCCACAAACTATAATTCACCCCTCCACTTT.

The rearrangement links TRBV4-1 to TRBJ2-1; a possible D gene is TRBD1 (6 bases). The germline V gene has CDR1 MGHRA and CDR2 YSYEKL. There are 20 residues in the CDR3. V was shortened by 0 bases and J by 1 base, with 22 bases between the two germline ends. CDR3 nucleotide sequence: TGCGCCAGCAGCCAAGATCCGGAGACAGGAGGATTCGTGTCCTACAATGAGCAGTTCTTC. Protein sequence: CASSQDPETGGFVSYNEQFF.

The gene calls are TRBV7-9 and TRBJ1-3; no definite D call. The CDR3 sequence is 14 residues long. CDR1 is SEHNR, CDR2 FQNEAQ, per germline (reference sequence). The germline V and J ends were trimmed by 2 bases and 3 bases, with 8 bases remaining between them. The CDR3 loop is CASSLPLGGNTIYF. Here the CDR3 DNA reads TGTGCCAGCAGCTTACCGCTAGGTGGAAACACCATATATTTT.

The CDR3 region is CASRLQGLGNTIYF. The CDR3, as DNA: TGTGCCAGCAGGCTACAGGGGCTCGGAAACACCATATATTTT. V is TRBV2 and J is TRBJ1-3; 7 positions agree with TRBD1. CDR1 is SNHLY, CDR2 FYNNEI, per germline. The CDR3 is 14 amino acids. V lost 6 bases to trimming and J lost 4 bases; unmatched junction nucleotides: 6.

The chain carries TRBV15 and TRBJ1-2; no clear D gene. The CDR3 has 14 residues. V was pared by 2 bases and J by 4 bases, with 11 bases between. Looked up from germline, CDR1 is LNHNV and CDR2 is YYDKDF (reference sequence). Here the CDR3 DNA reads TGTGCCACCAGCAGACCTAACTTCTCCTATGGCTACACCTTC. Its protein product is CATSRPNFSYGYTF. The full variable domain, in which reference TRBV15 and TRBJ1-2 provide the parts outside the CDR3, is DAMVIQNPRYQVTQFGKPVTLSCSQTLNHNVMYWYQQKSSQAPKLLFHYYDKDFNNEADTPDNFQSRRPNTSFCFLDIRSPGLGDTAMYLCATSRPNFSYGYTFGSGTRLTVV.

CDR3 nucleotides: TGTGCCAGCAGCTTAGCCCCAGGCTCCTACGAGCAGTACTTC. It encodes CASSLAPGSYEQYF. This chain links TRBV7-2 with TRBJ2-7; D unresolved. Deletions cut 0 bases from V and 0 bases from J, with 6 bases between. The CDR3 is made up of 14 amino acids. Per the germline V gene, CDR1 is SGHTA and CDR2 is FQGNSA.

This chain connects TRBV15 to TRBJ2-7; D unresolved. The CDR3 sequence is 14 residues long. In germline, CDR1 is LNHNV, CDR2 YYDKDF (reference sequence). Trimming took off 4 bases at V and 3 bases at J, with 13 bases between the two ends. The CDR3 DNA follows: TGTGCCACCAGCACCAGGCAGGAATACTACGAGCAGTACTTC. It yields the protein CATSTRQEYYEQYF.

This clone was seen once. The chain links TRBV6-4 to TRBJ1-1; D is perhaps TRBD1 (6 bases). The CDR3 is 14 amino acids. From germline, CDR1 is MRHNA and CDR2 SNTAGT. V was shortened by 6 bases and J by 0 bases, with 11 bases between the two germline ends. In DNA, the CDR3 is TGTGCCAGCAGAAGACAGGACGTGAACACTGAAGCTTTCTTT. Translated, it gives CASRRQDVNTEAFF.

The chain combines TRBV7-8 with TRBJ2-7, with unresolved D. Germline V CDR1 and CDR2: SGHVS, FQNEAQ. CDR3 size: 13 residues. The V gene lost 0 bases and the J gene lost 4 bases, with 7 bases spanning the gap. The CDR3: CASSLAGSYEQYF. Here the CDR3 DNA reads TGTGCCAGCAGCTTAGCTGGATCGTACGAGCAGTACTTC.

As concerns this clone: One junction end disagrees with the germline gene, perhaps due to a read error. The chain combines TRBV6-5 with TRBJ1-2; no clear D. Germline V gene data show CDR1 as MNHEY and CDR2 as SVGAGI. This CDR3 region has 15 residues. The CDR3 nucleotides read TGTGCCAGCAGCTACTCCAGACCCTTAAACTATGGCTACACCTTC. As protein: CASSYSRPLNYGYTF.

This clone showed up just once. The chain uses TRBV11-2 and TRBJ1-5; no clear D. CDR1 and CDR2 (germline): SGHAT, FQNNGV. Trimming removed 9 bases at V and 9 bases at J, with 15 bases between. The CDR3 length is 12 residues. The CDR3 loop is CASPLNGLPQHF. The CDR3 DNA reads as TGTGCCAGTCCTTTGAACGGGTTGCCCCAGCATTTT.

V usage is TRBV27 and J usage is TRBJ2-5, with unresolved D. Trimming pared 1 base from V and 3 bases from J, leaving 9 bases between. The CDR3 sequence is 14 residues long. From germline, CDR1 is MNHEY and CDR2 SMNVEV (reference sequence). The CDR3 DNA follows: TGTGCCAGCAGTTTATATGGCACGGAAGAGACCCAGTACTTC. It specifies CASSLYGTEETQYF.

Note on this clone: Given a much more abundant clone one base away, this may be a read error. The CDR3 spells CASSQDRWPGLSEKLFF. The CDR3 region has the DNA TGCGCCAGCAGCCAAGATCGGTGGCCAGGACTATCTGAAAAACTGTTTTTT. The chain uses TRBV4-3 and TRBJ1-4; D uncertain. Germline CDR1 LGHNA, CDR2 YSLEER. V dropped 0 bases and J dropped 7 bases, with 18 bases sitting between them. The CDR3 runs 17 residues.

This chain links TRBV4-2 with TRBJ1-6; TRBD1 agrees at 11 bases. The CDR3 is 17 amino acids. Looked up from germline, CDR1 is LGHNA and CDR2 is YNFKEQ. The ends lost 3 bases at V and 5 bases at J; junction bases unmatched: 6. CDR3 sequence (DNA): TGTGCCAGCAGCCACCATGGACAGGGGGCAGATAATTCACCCCTCCACTTT. Amino acid sequence: CASSHHGQGADNSPLHF.

The J gene is TRBJ2-1, the V gene TRBV27; TRBD1 agrees at 8 bases. The CDR3 runs 15 residues. The germline CDR1 and CDR2 sequences are MNHEY and SMNVEV (reference sequence). The J segment lost 9 bases and the V segment lost 3 bases, leaving 10 bases of the junction unmatched. CDR3 sequence (DNA): TGTGCCAGCAGTTTGTCCGGGACAGGAGGTGGTGAGCAGTTCTTC. It encodes CASSLSGTGGGEQFF.

The CDR3 nucleotides are TGTGCCAGCAGTGAAGCGCAACAGGGTAGCAATCAGCCCCAGCATTTT. Amino acids: CASSEAQQGSNQPQHF. The chain employs TRBV6-1 and TRBJ1-5; possibly TRBD1 for D (6 bases). The CDR3 is 16 amino acids. The V end lost 0 bases, the J end lost 0 bases, and 9 bases lay between the germline ends. Germline CDR1 and CDR2: MNHNS and SASEGT.

The rearrangement joins TRBV6-5 to TRBJ1-2; 9 bases map to TRBD1. CDR3 size: 15 residues. Germline CDR1 and CDR2: MNHEY and SVGAGI. The J segment lost 5 bases and the V segment lost 2 bases, leaving 6 bases of the junction unmatched. As DNA, the CDR3 is TGTGCCAGCAGTTACCAAGGACAGGGGAGTTATGGCTACACCTTC. Its translation is CASSYQGQGSYGYTF.

V is TRBV19 and J is TRBJ1-2; D may be TRBD1 (5 bases). Germline CDR1 LNHDA, CDR2 SQIVND (reference sequence). This CDR3 comprises 13 residues. Trimming took 1 base from V and 8 from J, leaving 11 bases between them. The CDR3 DNA reads TGTGCCAGTAGTATAGGGGACGTCCTCGGCTACACCTTC. Protein sequence: CASSIGDVLGYTF.

The V gene is TRBV7-9, the J gene TRBJ2-7; D may be TRBD1 (6 bases). CDR1 and CDR2 (germline): SEHNR, FQNEAQ (reference sequence). The CDR3 extends over 16 amino acids. Trimming stripped 5 bases from V and 0 bases from J, with 17 bases between. CDR3 sequence (DNA): TGTGCCAGCAGCCCAAATTCCGGGACACCCTCCTACGAGCAGTACTTC. The encoded protein is CASSPNSGTPSYEQYF.

The chain employs TRBV15 and TRBJ2-7; 13 bases are shared with TRBD2. The CDR3 extends over 16 amino acids. Losses at the gene ends were 3 bases for V and 6 bases for J; bases not matched to a gene: 8. Germline CDR1 reads LNHNV; CDR2 reads YYDKDF (reference sequence). CDR3: CATSSKILAGGPEQYF. The CDR3 coding sequence is TGTGCCACCAGCAGTAAAATACTAGCGGGGGGGCCCGAGCAGTACTTC.

The rearrangement uses TRBV7-9 and TRBJ2-2; no clear D gene. CDR3 length: 12 residues. V lost 3 bases and J 6 bases, leaving 5 bases between the germline ends. CDR1 is SEHNR and CDR2 is FQNEAQ in the germline V gene (reference sequence). The CDR3 sequence: CASSLGSGELFF. The CDR3 region has the DNA TGTGCCAGCAGCTTGGGATCCGGGGAGCTGTTTTTT.